This TCR beta chain comes out of a study of blood T cell repertoires in COVID-19. This clone appeared once. Germline-derived CDR1 and CDR2 are SQVTM and ANQGSEA. The CDR3 is made up of 13 amino acids. V lost 1 base and J 6 bases, leaving 12 bases between the germline ends. Profiling relied on immunoSEQ multiplex PCR, and the TCRdb table lists in-frame clones only, not all of them. In the table there are about 330,000 clones, approximately 86% of which are singletons. This receptor was identified in a man under 40 with COVID-19, enrolled during active disease. Material: peripheral blood. This sequence joins TRBV29-1 and TRBJ1-2, with D unclear. CDR3 loop: CSVEGVLGNGYTF. The CDR3 DNA reads TGCAGCGTTGAAGGGGTCCTAGGCAATGGCTACACCTTC.